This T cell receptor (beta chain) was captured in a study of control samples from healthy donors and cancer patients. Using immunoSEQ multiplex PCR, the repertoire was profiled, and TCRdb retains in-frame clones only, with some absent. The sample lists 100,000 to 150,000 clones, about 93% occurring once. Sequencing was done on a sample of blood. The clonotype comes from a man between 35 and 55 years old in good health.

DNA for the CDR3: TGTGCCAGCAGCCAAGTGAGGGGAGACTATGGCTACACCTTC. It yields the protein CASSQVRGDYGYTF. The chain has TRBV5-4 and TRBJ1-2, with D possibly being TRBD1 (5 bases). With 4 bases removed from V and 3 bases from J, the gap between germline ends came to 13 bases. CDR1 and CDR2 (germline): SGHNT, YYREEE (reference sequence). This CDR3 contains 14 residues.